These T cell receptor beta chains were read from a single sample in a study of T cell changes during pregnancy in multiple sclerosis. The repertoire was sequenced with immunoSEQ multiplex PCR; TCRdb's copy has only in-frame clones and lacks some. The sample yields 65,000 to 85,000 clones, approximately 93% seen once. The sequences come from CD4+ T cells from peripheral blood mononuclear cells, collected after pregnancy. These receptors were obtained from a female donor with multiple sclerosis, enrolled in a pregnancy study. The CDR3 runs from the conserved cysteine through the conserved F or W. D genes are given only for firm matches. For some rows the clone size is stated as once, few or many, or as a class when expanded; others skip it.

V	D	size	J	CDR3	DNA
TRBV7-2	-	-	TRBJ2-7	CASSSEPGNSYEQYF	TGTGCCAGCAGCTCCGAGCCAGGGAATTCCTACGAGCAGTACTTC
TRBV27	-	-	TRBJ1-5	CASSWVLRGTEKFLGNNQPQHF	TGTGCCAGCAGTTGGGTCCTGAGGGGGACGGAGAAATTTTTGGGAAATAATCAGCCCCAGCATTTT
TRBV28	-	-	TRBJ1-2	CASIQDGLSGYTF	TGTGCCAGCATCCAGGATGGGCTGAGTGGCTACACCTTC
TRBV6-4	TRBD2	-	TRBJ2-3	CASSDSPFGGSGYTDTQYF	TGTGCCAGCAGTGACTCTCCTTTTGGCGGGAGTGGATACACAGATACGCAGTATTTT
TRBV6-6	-	-	TRBJ2-5	CASSPTGRETQYF	TGTGCCAGCAGCCCAACAGGGCGGGAGACCCAGTACTTC
TRBV15	-	-	TRBJ2-6	CATSRGQPSGANVLTF	TGTGCCACCAGCAGAGGACAGCCCTCTGGGGCCAACGTCCTGACTTTC
TRBV21-1	-	-	TRBJ2-7	CASSKVWGGSYEQYF	TGTGCCAGCAGCAAAGTGTGGGGGGGAAGCTACGAGCAGTACTTC
TRBV6-4	-	-	TRBJ2-4	CASSEQPGTKNIQYF	TGTGCCAGCAGTGAACAGCCAGGGACCAAAAACATTCAGTACTTC
TRBV6-5	TRBD2	-	TRBJ2-2	CASSYVGLGLAGELFF	TGTGCCAGCAGTTACGTAGGACTAGGTTTAGCCGGGGAGCTGTTTTTT
TRBV28	-	-	TRBJ1-2	CVSLGVGGYTF	TGTGTCAGCCTAGGGGTTGGCGGCTACACCTTC
TRBV27	TRBD2	few	TRBJ2-7	CASSFRLAGGEHEQYF	TGTGCCAGCAGTTTTCGTTTAGCGGGAGGGGAGCACGAGCAGTACTTC
TRBV6-5	-	-	TRBJ2-5	CASSYWPSGTGETQYF	TGTGCCAGCAGTTACTGGCCTTCAGGGACTGGAGAGACCCAGTACTTC
TRBV7-8	-	-	TRBJ2-1	CASSARPGGYNEQFF	TGTGCCAGCAGCGCCCGGCCCGGGGGTTACAATGAGCAGTTCTTC
TRBV13	-	-	TRBJ2-2	CASSLIFREMEGTGELFF	TGTGCCAGCAGCTTAATCTTTCGGGAGATGGAAGGAACCGGGGAGCTGTTTTTT
TRBV27	TRBD1	-	TRBJ1-2	CASSHRTGGGGYGYTF	TGTGCCAGCAGTCATCGGACAGGGGGCGGGGGCTATGGCTACACCTTC